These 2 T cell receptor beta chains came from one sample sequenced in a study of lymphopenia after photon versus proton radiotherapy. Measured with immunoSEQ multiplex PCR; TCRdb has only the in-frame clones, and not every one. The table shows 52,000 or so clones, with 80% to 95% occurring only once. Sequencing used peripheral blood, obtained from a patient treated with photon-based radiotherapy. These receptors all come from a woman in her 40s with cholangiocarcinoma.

CDR3 nucleotides: TGTGCCAGCAGTGGACAGGACCTGTCCTACGAGCAGTACTTC. Residues: CASSGQDLSYEQYF. V is TRBV6-1 and J is TRBJ2-7; a possible D gene is TRBD1 (6 bases). CDR3 length: 14 amino acids. Germline V gene lookup returns CDR1 MNHNS and CDR2 SASEGT. V was clipped by 4 bases and J by 1 base, with 11 bases between them.

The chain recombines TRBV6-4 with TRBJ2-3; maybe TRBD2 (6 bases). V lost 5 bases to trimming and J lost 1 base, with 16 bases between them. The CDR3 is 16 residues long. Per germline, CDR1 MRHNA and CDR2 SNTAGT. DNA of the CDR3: TGTGCCAGCAGTCCAGAAGCGGGCGGGGGCACAGATACGCAGTATTTT. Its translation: CASSPEAGGGTDTQYF.